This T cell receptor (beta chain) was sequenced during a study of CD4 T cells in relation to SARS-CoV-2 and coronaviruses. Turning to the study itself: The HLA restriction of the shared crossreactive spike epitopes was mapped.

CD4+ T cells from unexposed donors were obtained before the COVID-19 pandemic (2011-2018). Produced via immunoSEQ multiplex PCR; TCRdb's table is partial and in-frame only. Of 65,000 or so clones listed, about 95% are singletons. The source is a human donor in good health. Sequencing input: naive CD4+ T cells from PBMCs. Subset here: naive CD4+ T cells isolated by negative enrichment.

The chain's CDR3 is CASSWRTANTGELFF. The CDR3 nucleotides read TGCGCCAGCAGTTGGAGGACGGCGAACACCGGGGAGCTGTTTTTT. This sequence joins TRBV5-1 and TRBJ2-2; D perhaps matches TRBD2 (5 bases). The V gene's germline CDR1 is SGHRS and CDR2 YFSETQ. The length of the CDR3 is 15 residues. Trimming pared 5 bases from V and 0 bases from J, leaving 11 bases between.